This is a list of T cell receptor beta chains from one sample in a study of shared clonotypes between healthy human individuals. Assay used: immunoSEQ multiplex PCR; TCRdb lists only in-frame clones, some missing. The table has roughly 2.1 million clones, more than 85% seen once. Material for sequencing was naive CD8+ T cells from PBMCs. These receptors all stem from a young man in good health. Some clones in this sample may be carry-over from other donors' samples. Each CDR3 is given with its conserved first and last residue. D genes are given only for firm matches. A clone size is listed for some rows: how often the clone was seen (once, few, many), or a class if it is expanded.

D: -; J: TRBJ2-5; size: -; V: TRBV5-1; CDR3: CASSQARTSLETQYF; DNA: TGCGCCAGCAGCCAGGCTCGGACGAGTCTTGAGACCCAGTACTTC
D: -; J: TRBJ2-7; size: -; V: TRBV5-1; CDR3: CASSLLSGARSEQYF; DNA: TGCGCCAGCAGCTTGCTATCCGGGGCTCGGTCCGAGCAGTACTTC
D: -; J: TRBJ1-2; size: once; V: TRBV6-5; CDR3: CASSTTNRYGYTF; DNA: TGTGCCAGCAGCACTACGAATCGGTACGGCTACACCTTC
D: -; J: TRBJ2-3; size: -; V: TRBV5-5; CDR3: CASAPRADTQYF; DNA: TGTGCCAGCGCCCCGAGGGCAGATACGCAGTATTTT
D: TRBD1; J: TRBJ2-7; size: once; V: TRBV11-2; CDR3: CASSPFPAGGYEQYF; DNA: TGTGCCAGCAGCCCCTTCCCCGCAGGGGGCTACGAGCAGTACTTC
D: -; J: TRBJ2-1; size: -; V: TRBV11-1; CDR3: CASSFAEGANEQFF; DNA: TGTGCCAGCAGCTTCGCGGAGGGGGCAAATGAGCAGTTCTTC
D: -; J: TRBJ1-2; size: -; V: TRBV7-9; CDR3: CASSLGPARDAWGTF; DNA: TGTGCCAGCAGCTTAGGACCCGCCCGGGACGCCTGGGGCACCTTC
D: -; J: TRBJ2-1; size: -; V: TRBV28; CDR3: CASSGKRDTSLISYNEQFF; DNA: TGTGCCAGCAGTGGGAAGAGAGACACCAGCTTAATCTCCTACAATGAGCAGTTCTTC
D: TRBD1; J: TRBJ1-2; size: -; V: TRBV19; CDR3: CASTHIRDRGSIYGYTF; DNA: TGTGCCAGTACCCACATCCGGGACAGGGGGTCGATCTATGGCTACACCTTC
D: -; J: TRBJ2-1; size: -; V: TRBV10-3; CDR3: CAISWGAYNEQFF; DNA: TGTGCCATCAGTTGGGGGGCCTACAATGAGCAGTTCTTC
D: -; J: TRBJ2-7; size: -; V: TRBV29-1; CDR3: CSVRITYEQYF; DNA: TGCAGCGTCCGGATCACCTACGAGCAGTACTTC
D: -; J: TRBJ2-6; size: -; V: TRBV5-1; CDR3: CASSFFFGANVLTF; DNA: TGCGCCAGCAGCTTTTTTTTTGGGGCCAACGTCCTGACTTTC
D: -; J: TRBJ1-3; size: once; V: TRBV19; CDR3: CASSPEGNTIYF; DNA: TGTGCCAGTAGTCCGGAGGGAAACACCATATATTTT
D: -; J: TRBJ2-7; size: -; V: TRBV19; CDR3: CASSMWGMSQFYEQYF; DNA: TGTGCCAGTAGTATGTGGGGAATGAGTCAATTCTACGAGCAGTACTTC
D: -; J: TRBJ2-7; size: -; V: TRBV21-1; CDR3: CASSIPGPRFYEQYF; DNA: TGTGCCAGCAGCATTCCGGGACCGAGGTTCTACGAGCAGTACTTC
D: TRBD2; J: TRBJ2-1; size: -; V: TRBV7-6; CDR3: CASSPRAGLAGGHEQFF; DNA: TGTGCCAGCAGCCCCAGGGCCGGACTAGCGGGAGGTCATGAGCAGTTCTTC
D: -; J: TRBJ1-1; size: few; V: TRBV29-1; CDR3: CSVDLGRVQTEAFF; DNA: TGCAGCGTTGACCTGGGCAGGGTACAGACTGAAGCTTTCTTT
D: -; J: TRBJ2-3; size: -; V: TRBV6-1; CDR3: CASSPRQTTDTQYF; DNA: TGTGCCAGCAGTCCTCGACAGACCACAGATACGCAGTATTTT
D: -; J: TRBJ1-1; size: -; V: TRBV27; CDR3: CASSYRVGTEAFF; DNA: TGTGCCAGCAGTTATCGGGTGGGCACTGAAGCTTTCTTT
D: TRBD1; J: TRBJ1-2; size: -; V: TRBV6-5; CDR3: CASSRQGIDGYTF; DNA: TGTGCCAGCAGTAGACAGGGAATTGATGGCTACACCTTC
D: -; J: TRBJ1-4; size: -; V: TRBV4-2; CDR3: CASSPLSGLADEKLFF; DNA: TGTGCCAGCAGCCCGCTCAGCGGTCTGGCCGATGAAAAACTGTTTTTT
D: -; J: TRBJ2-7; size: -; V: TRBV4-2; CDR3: CASSQGAGPPYEQYF; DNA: TGTGCCAGCAGCCAGGGCGCAGGGCCCCCCTACGAGCAGTACTTC
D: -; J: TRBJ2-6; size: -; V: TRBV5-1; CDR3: CASSLPGANVLTF; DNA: TGCGCCAGCAGCTTGCCCGGGGCCAACGTCCTGACTTTC
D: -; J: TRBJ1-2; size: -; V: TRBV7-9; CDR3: CASSFPNANYGYTF; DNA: TGTGCCAGCAGCTTCCCCAACGCTAACTATGGCTACACCTTC
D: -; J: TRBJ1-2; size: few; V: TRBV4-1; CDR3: CASSHSPYGYTF; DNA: TGCGCCAGCAGCCATAGTCCCTATGGCTACACCTTC
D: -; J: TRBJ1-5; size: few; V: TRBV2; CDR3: CASSGPTLPQHF; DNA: TGTGCCAGCAGTGGCCCTACGTTGCCCCAGCATTTT
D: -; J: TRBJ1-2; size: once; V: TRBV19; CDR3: CASSIRGNGYTF; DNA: TGTGCCAGTAGTATCCGAGGAAATGGCTACACCTTC
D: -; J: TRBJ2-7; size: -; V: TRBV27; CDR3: CASSRKGVIPYEQYF; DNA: TGTGCCAGCAGTAGAAAAGGGGTGATCCCCTACGAGCAGTACTTC
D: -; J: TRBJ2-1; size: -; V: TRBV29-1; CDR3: CSVEGAGEFSYNEQFF; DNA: TGCAGCGTTGAGGGGGCGGGAGAGTTTTCCTACAATGAGCAGTTCTTC
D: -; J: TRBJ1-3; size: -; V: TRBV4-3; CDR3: CASSPGQGTDTIYF; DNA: TGCGCCAGCAGCCCCGGACAAGGCACGGACACCATATATTTT
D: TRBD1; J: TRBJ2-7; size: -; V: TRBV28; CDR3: CASSFRTGRTYEQYF; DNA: TGTGCCAGCAGTTTTAGGACAGGTCGAACCTACGAGCAGTACTTC
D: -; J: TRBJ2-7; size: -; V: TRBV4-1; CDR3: CASSQARTMAYEQYF; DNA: TGCGCCAGCAGCCAAGCCCGGACAATGGCCTACGAGCAGTACTTC
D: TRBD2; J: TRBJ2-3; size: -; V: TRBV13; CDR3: CASSLPSGPSTDTQYF; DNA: TGTGCCAGCAGCTTGCCTAGCGGGCCCAGCACAGATACGCAGTATTTT
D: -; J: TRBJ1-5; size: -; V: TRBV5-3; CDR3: CARSLARRESNQPQHF; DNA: TGTGCCAGAAGCTTGGCCCGCAGGGAGAGCAATCAGCCCCAGCATTTT
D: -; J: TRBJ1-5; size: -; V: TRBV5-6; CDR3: CASSLATDRGNQPQHF; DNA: TGTGCCAGCAGCTTGGCAACGGACAGAGGGAATCAGCCCCAGCATTTT
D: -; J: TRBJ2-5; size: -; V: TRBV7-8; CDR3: CASSSAVQGTETQYF; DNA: TGTGCCAGCAGCTCAGCGGTACAGGGCACAGAGACCCAGTACTTC
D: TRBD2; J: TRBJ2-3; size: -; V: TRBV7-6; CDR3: CASSLVGEGLDTQYF; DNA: TGTGCCAGCAGCTTAGTAGGGGAGGGCCTTGATACGCAGTATTTT
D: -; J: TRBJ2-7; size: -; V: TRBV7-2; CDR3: CASSLPNSYEQYF; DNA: TGTGCCAGCAGCTTACCCAACTCCTACGAGCAGTACTTC
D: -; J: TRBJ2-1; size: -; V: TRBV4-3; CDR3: CASSQGYIPYNEQFF; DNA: TGCGCCAGCAGCCAGGGCTACATACCATACAATGAGCAGTTCTTC
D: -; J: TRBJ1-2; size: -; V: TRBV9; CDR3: CASSVGGGGGYGYTF; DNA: TGTGCCAGCAGCGTAGGCGGGGGTGGTGGCTATGGCTACACCTTC
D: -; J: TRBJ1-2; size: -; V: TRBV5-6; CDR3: CASSLGRRTESNYGYTF; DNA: TGTGCCAGCAGCTTAGGCAGGCGAACCGAATCTAACTATGGCTACACCTTC
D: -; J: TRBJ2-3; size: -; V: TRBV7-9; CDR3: CASYPRGQGTDTQYF; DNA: TGTGCCAGCTACCCCCGGGGGCAGGGCACAGATACGCAGTATTTT
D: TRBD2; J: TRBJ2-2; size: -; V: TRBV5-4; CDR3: CASSAGLATRLSNTGELFF; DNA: TGTGCCAGCAGCGCGGGACTAGCGACACGTCTTTCTAACACCGGGGAGCTGTTTTTT
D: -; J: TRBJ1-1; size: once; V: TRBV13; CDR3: CASSLTLAALNTEAFF; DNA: TGTGCCAGCAGCTTGACGCTGGCCGCGCTGAACACTGAAGCTTTCTTT
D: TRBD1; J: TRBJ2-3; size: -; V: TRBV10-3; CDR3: CAISEVGGVSTDTQYF; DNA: TGTGCCATCAGTGAAGTAGGGGGCGTTAGCACAGATACGCAGTATTTT
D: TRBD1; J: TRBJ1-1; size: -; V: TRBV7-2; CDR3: CASSKGTGYMNTEAFF; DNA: TGTGCCAGCAGCAAGGGGACAGGATACATGAACACTGAAGCTTTCTTT
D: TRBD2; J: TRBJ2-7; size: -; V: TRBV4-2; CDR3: CASSQEAGGTYEQYF; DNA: TGTGCCAGCAGCCAAGAAGCGGGAGGGACATACGAGCAGTACTTC
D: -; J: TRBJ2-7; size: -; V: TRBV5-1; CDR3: CASSLASGVKVQQYF; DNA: TGCGCCAGCAGCTTGGCCAGTGGGGTGAAGGTACAGCAGTACTTC